One sample yielded the 32 T cell receptor beta chains listed below, sequenced in a study of cytomegalovirus exposure and HLA in healthy donors. The PCR had 60 Vbeta and 13 Jbeta primers. Measured with immunoSEQ multiplex PCR; TCRdb has only the in-frame clones, and not every one. Here the sample spans 100,000 to 150,000 clones, roughly 71% being singletons. Source material: PBMCs. The receptors derive from a woman aged 45-60 years in good health and CMV-seropositive.

This clone has a handful of counts. The genes are TRBV27 and TRBJ1-1, with TRBD1 matching 9 bases. V was clipped by 5 bases and J by 6 bases; unmatched bases: 10. The CDR3 is 15 residues long. Germline lookup yields CDR1 MNHEY and CDR2 SMNVEV (reference sequence). The CDR3 region has the DNA TGTGCCAGCAGTCCACAGGGGGCCCTAATGCCTGAAGCTTTCTTT. Amino acids: CASSPQGALMPEAFF.

This clone was counted a few times. The chain employs TRBV30 and TRBJ2-1, with 10 bases that match TRBD1. The germline CDR1 and CDR2 sequences are GTSNPN and SVGIG (reference sequence). V was clipped by 2 bases and J by 2 bases; unmatched bases: 9. The CDR3 consists of 17 residues. The CDR3 DNA is TGTGCCTGGAGTCCAATAGGGACAGGGGTAGCCTACAATGAGCAGTTCTTC. It encodes CAWSPIGTGVAYNEQFF. Filled out from reference TRBV30 and TRBJ2-1, the complete variable domain reads SQTIHQWPATLVQPVGSPLSLECTVEGTSNPNLYWYRQAAGRGLQLLFYSVGIGQISSEVPQNLSASRPQDRQFILSSKKLLLSDSGFYLCAWSPIGTGVAYNEQFFGPGTRLTVL.

This clone was counted only a few times. The chain combines TRBV9 with TRBJ2-7, with D unclear. The CDR3 consists of 14 residues. Germline V gene lookup returns CDR1 SGDLS and CDR2 YYNGEE. Trimming cost V 2 bases and J 0 bases, with 9 bases left between them. The CDR3 coding sequence is TGTGCCAGCAGCGTTTCAACGAGCTCCTACGAGCAGTACTTC. It translates to CASSVSTSSYEQYF.

The chain joins TRBV11-3 to TRBJ2-3, with D unresolved. Germline loops: CDR1 SGHNT, CDR2 YENEEA. Between the trimmed V and J ends, which lost 5 bases and 3 bases, there was a span of 9 bases. The length of the CDR3 is 13 residues. CDR3 amino acids: CASSLRGTDTQYF. As DNA, the CDR3 is TGTGCCAGCAGCCTAAGAGGAACAGATACGCAGTATTTT.

This clone was found a few times. V gene TRBV5-1 combines with J gene TRBJ2-1, with D possibly being TRBD2 (5 bases). The CDR3 has 16 amino acids. The V and J ends lost 0 bases and 8 bases respectively, with 18 bases between them. Germline values: CDR1 SGHRS, CDR2 YFSETQ. DNA of the CDR3: TGCGCCAGCAGCTTGGCCTTGCAGGAGGATTTTGATGAGCAGTTCTTC. Its protein is CASSLALQEDFDEQFF.

The chain links TRBV5-6 to TRBJ1-2, with D unresolved. The CDR3 has 11 residues. The V gene lost 6 bases and the J gene lost 4 bases, with 7 bases spanning the gap. Germline loops: CDR1 SGHDT, CDR2 YYEEEE. The CDR3 bases are TGTGCCAGCACGGTCGGCTATGGCTACACCTTC. It codes for CASTVGYGYTF.

The chain carries TRBV6-1 and TRBJ1-4, with D tentatively TRBD1 (5 bases). The CDR3 is 16 amino acids. V was pared by 2 bases and J by 0 bases, with 10 bases between. From germline, CDR1 is MNHNS and CDR2 SASEGT. CDR3 residues: CASSEQGVATNEKLFF. DNA of the CDR3: TGTGCCAGCAGTGAACAAGGGGTAGCAACTAATGAAAAACTGTTTTTT.

The chain employs TRBV6-5 and TRBJ2-5, with 7 bases fitting TRBD1. Germline values: CDR1 MNHEY, CDR2 SVGAGI. V gave up 6 bases and J gave up 2 bases; unmatched junction bases: 6. The CDR3 is 14 amino acids. CDR3: CASSVRGFQETQYF. The CDR3 DNA is TGTGCCAGCAGCGTCAGGGGGTTTCAAGAGACCCAGTACTTC.

The chain recombines TRBV28 with TRBJ1-5; D remains ambiguous. The V gene lost 8 bases and the J gene lost 4 bases, with 9 bases spanning the gap. CDR3 size: 12 residues. Germline assignment: CDR1 MDHEN and CDR2 SYDVKM. CDR3 nucleotide sequence: TGTGCCAGCGGTTCCTCGAATCAGCCCCAGCATTTT. Its translation is CASGSSNQPQHF.

V and J are TRBV18 and TRBJ1-6, with D hard to call. CDR1 and CDR2 (germline): KGHSH, LQKENI. The ends were cut back, 6 bases at V and 6 bases at J, with 15 bases in the middle. The CDR3 has 15 amino acids. The CDR3 region is CASSPLPSLNSPLHF. The DNA of the CDR3 is TGTGCCAGCTCCCCCTTGCCGAGCCTTAATTCACCCCTCCACTTT.

This chain connects TRBV2 to TRBJ1-2; tentatively, D is TRBD1 (5 bases). V shed 7 bases and J shed 4 bases, with 16 bases lying between them. CDR1 and CDR2 from the germline V gene are SNHLY and FYNNEI. This CDR3 comprises 14 residues. CDR3 in DNA: TGTGCCAGCAAGGTTTTCGGGGGTTCCTATGGCTACACCTTC. Protein: CASKVFGGSYGYTF.

This chain connects TRBV5-6 to TRBJ1-2; unclear D gene. In germline, CDR1 is SGHDT, CDR2 YYEEEE. The CDR3 covers 15 residues. V was trimmed by 4 bases and J by 8 bases, leaving 21 bases between them. The CDR3 loop reads CASSPPTWLEGGYTF. CDR3 DNA: TGTGCCAGCAGCCCACCAACTTGGTTGGAGGGCGGCTACACCTTC. The complete variable domain, with remaining parts taken from reference TRBV5-6 and TRBJ1-2, reads DAGVTQSPTHLIKTRGQQVTLRCSPKSGHDTVSWYQQALGQGPQFIFQYYEEEERQRGNFPDRFSGHQFPNYSSELNVNALLLGDSALYLCASSPPTWLEGGYTFGSGTRLTVV.

The chain has TRBV10-3 and TRBJ2-7; 8 positions agree with TRBD1. Germline assignment: CDR1 ENHRY and CDR2 SYGVKD. This CDR3 has 15 amino acids. After removal of 2 bases from V and 6 bases from J, the junction contained 9 bases not matched to a gene. The CDR3 DNA reads as TGTGCCATCAGTGAGAGGGCCGGGACAGGCACCGAGCAGTACTTC. Residues: CAISERAGTGTEQYF.

The chain carries TRBV6-5 and TRBJ2-1; TRBD1 aligns across 10 bases. Trimming cost V 4 bases and J 14 bases; bases outside gene matches: 17. From germline, CDR1 is MNHEY and CDR2 SVGAGI. The CDR3 consists of 16 residues. The CDR3 DNA follows: TGTGCCAGCAGTTTCTCCGGGACAGGGGTGGTTCGGAAGGAGTTCTTC. Translation: CASSFSGTGVVRKEFF.

Concerning this clone: One end of the junction varies from germline; a read error may be responsible. The chain has TRBV7-9 and TRBJ1-6; D unresolved. Germline loops: CDR1 SEHNR, CDR2 FQNEAQ (reference sequence). The CDR3 sequence is 15 residues long. CDR3 loop: CSSSLFLTVGSPLHF. The DNA of the CDR3 is TGTTCCAGCAGCTTATTCCTCACAGTAGGTTCACCCCTCCACTTT.

This clone was counted many times. The chain links TRBV19 to TRBJ2-2; D might be TRBD1 (6 bases). The V and J ends lost 7 bases and 7 bases respectively, with 16 bases between them. The CDR3 has 14 residues. Germline V lookup: CDR1 LNHDA, CDR2 SQIVND (reference sequence). The CDR3 reads CASTLDSGYGELFF. In nucleotides, the CDR3 is TGTGCCAGTACACTGGACAGCGGCTACGGGGAGCTGTTTTTT.

V usage is TRBV6-6 and J usage is TRBJ1-3, with D maybe TRBD1 (6 bases). Trimming took off 7 bases at V and 0 bases at J, with 16 bases between the two ends. The CDR3 length is 16 residues. Germline V lookup: CDR1 MNHNY, CDR2 SVGAGI (reference sequence). CDR3: CASNPAGGLSGNTIYF. CDR3 nucleotide sequence: TGTGCCAGCAACCCGGCGGGGGGCCTCTCTGGAAACACCATATATTTT.

The chain couples TRBV6-1 to TRBJ2-7, with D perhaps TRBD1 (5 bases). Germline CDR1 and CDR2: MNHNS and SASEGT. The CDR3 has 14 residues. V shed 6 bases and J shed 2 bases, with 14 bases lying between them. CDR3 in amino acids: CASRMTVTAYEQYF. The CDR3 nucleotides are TGTGCCAGCAGGATGACAGTCACGGCCTACGAGCAGTACTTC.

The count of this clone is one. This chain uses TRBV13 with TRBJ2-5, with D hard to call. The J call is doubtful: the DNA matches TRBJ2-7 better. Per germline, CDR1 PRHDT and CDR2 FYEKMQ (reference sequence). The CDR3 runs 13 residues. DNA of the CDR3: TGTGCCAGCAGCCCCCCTCTCGAGTACGAGCAGTACTTC. Amino acid sequence: CASSPPLEYEQYF.

The chain joins TRBV19 to TRBJ1-6, with TRBD1 matching 9 bases. V lost 3 bases and J lost 7; bases outside the gene matches: 4. Germline values: CDR1 LNHDA, CDR2 SQIVND (reference sequence). The CDR3 contains 15 residues. The CDR3 DNA reads TGTGCCAGTAGTATGGGACAGGGATACAATTCACCCCTCCACTTT. Translating it yields CASSMGQGYNSPLHF.

This sequence joins TRBV19 and TRBJ2-6, with a possible D match to TRBD2 (6 bases). With 3 bases removed from V and 0 bases from J, the gap between germline ends came to 12 bases. The CDR3 has 17 residues. CDR1 and CDR2 from the germline V gene are LNHDA and SQIVND (reference sequence). CDR3 region: CASSMPRGNSGANVLTF. CDR3 coding DNA: TGTGCCAGTAGTATGCCTCGGGGGAACTCTGGGGCCAACGTCCTGACTTTC.

V and J are TRBV9 and TRBJ1-2, with D unclear. The CDR3 is 11 residues long. CDR1 SGDLS and CDR2 YYNGEE come from the germline V gene. The V and J ends lost 0 bases and 10 bases respectively, with 7 bases between them. This chain's CDR3 is CASSVGALYTF. In nucleotides, the CDR3 is TGTGCCAGCAGCGTAGGCGCCCTCTACACCTTC.

The V and J genes are TRBV7-9 and TRBJ1-1, with D tentatively TRBD1 (6 bases). The length of the CDR3 is 12 residues. V dropped 6 bases and J dropped 7 bases, with 12 bases sitting between them. Germline V lookup: CDR1 SEHNR, CDR2 FQNEAQ (reference sequence). Here the CDR3 DNA reads TGTGCCAGCAGACGCAACAGGGATGAAGCTTTCTTT. Amino acids: CASRRNRDEAFF.

In this sample, this clone turned up a few times. The rearrangement uses TRBV4-1 and TRBJ1-5; no reliable D call. The germline gives CDR1 MGHRA, CDR2 YSYEKL. V was trimmed by 2 bases and J by 4 bases, leaving 6 bases between them. The CDR3 has 13 amino acids. CDR3 in DNA: TGCGCCAGCAGCCAACACGAGAATCAGCCCCAGCATTTT. This sequence encodes CASSQHENQPQHF.

V gene TRBV2 combines with J gene TRBJ2-2; weak D call: TRBD1 (6 bases). There are 14 residues in the CDR3. Germline CDR1 is SNHLY and CDR2 is FYNNEI. Between the trimmed V and J ends, which lost 8 bases and 6 bases, there was a span of 16 bases. CDR3 region: CASDLTGISGELFF. The DNA of the CDR3 is TGTGCCAGCGATCTGACAGGAATTTCCGGGGAGCTGTTTTTT.

The chain joins TRBV6-5 to TRBJ2-6; the match to TRBD1 covers 8 bases. From germline, CDR1 is MNHEY and CDR2 SVGAGI. V lost 5 bases to trimming and J lost 9 bases; unmatched junction nucleotides: 9. This CDR3 has 15 amino acids. The CDR3 sequence is CASSPGTGIVNVLTF. Here the CDR3 DNA reads TGTGCCAGCAGTCCCGGGACAGGAATTGTCAACGTCCTGACTTTC.

V is TRBV7-9 and J is TRBJ2-7; D call uncertain. Germline loops: CDR1 SEHNR, CDR2 FQNEAQ (reference sequence). The CDR3 loop spans 10 amino acids. Here the CDR3 DNA reads TGTTCCCCCCGGGCCTACGAGCAGTACTTC. It is translated as CSPRAYEQYF.

The chain has TRBV19 and TRBJ2-1; 7 bases map to TRBD1. In germline, CDR1 is LNHDA, CDR2 SQIVND (reference sequence). V shed 8 bases and J 4 bases; nucleotides not matched to a gene: 5. The CDR3 is made up of 13 amino acids. CDR3 DNA sequence: TGTGCCAGTCTTAGGACAGGATACAATGAGCAGTTCTTC. Residues: CASLRTGYNEQFF.

CDR3 amino acids: CASSVSLRGGDQETQYF. CDR3 nucleotides: TGTGCCAGCAGCGTCTCGCTTCGGGGGGGAGACCAAGAGACCCAGTACTTC. The chain has TRBV9 and TRBJ2-5, with 8 nucleotides matching TRBD2. Trimming cost V 2 bases and J 0 bases; bases outside gene matches: 9. Germline V CDR1 and CDR2: SGDLS, YYNGEE. CDR3 length: 17 amino acids.

J is TRBJ2-3 and V is TRBV13, with D unclear. CDR3 length: 12 amino acids. In germline, CDR1 is PRHDT, CDR2 FYEKMQ (reference sequence). Trimming left V 5 bases short and J 4 bases short, with 7 bases between. CDR3 bases: TGTGCCAGCAGCACAGTTGCAGATACGCAGTATTTT. Translating gives CASSTVADTQYF.

CDR3: CASSYQGAGGANVLTF. The CDR3 coding sequence is TGCGCCAGCAGTTACCAGGGGGCGGGTGGGGCCAACGTCCTGACTTTC. The chain employs TRBV23-1 and TRBJ2-6, with 8 bases aligning to TRBD1. TRBV23-1 carries the ORF label, with uncertain function. The CDR3 extends over 16 amino acids. With 5 bases clipped from V and 3 bases from J, the junction kept 6 bases outside the gene matches.

The chain uses TRBV4-2 and TRBJ2-7; possible D gene TRBD2, 5 bases. CDR3 length: 17 amino acids. The ends were cut back, 4 bases at V and 0 bases at J, with 19 bases in the middle. Germline V gene sequence: CDR1 LGHNA, CDR2 YNFKEQ. The CDR3 is CASSPIQPDGGSYEQYF. In nucleotides, the CDR3 is TGTGCCAGCAGCCCAATCCAGCCCGACGGAGGCTCCTACGAGCAGTACTTC.